These 17 T cell receptor beta chains originate from one sample sequenced in a study of identical twins. Using its own MiXCR run on the 5' RACE reads, TCRdb lists one record per CDR3 protein. The data show 450,000 or so distinct CDR3 sequences, roughly an eighth seen once. Separately, the same data were catalogued under a study of yellow fever vaccine responses in identical twins.

What was sequenced was CD4+ T cells sorted from blood. Every receptor here comes from a woman aged 18-29 years in good health.

The chain has TRBV27 and TRBJ1-5; the D gene is possibly TRBD1 (6 bases). The CDR3 covers 16 residues. Germline CDR1 and CDR2: MNHEY and SMNVEV (reference sequence). V gave up 6 bases and J gave up 3 bases, with 18 bases separating them. The CDR3 nucleotides are TGTGCCAGCAGCGCCAACGGGGGGGCGGACAATCAGCCCCAGCATTTT. Its translation is CASSANGGADNQPQHF.

This clonotype was counted only a few times. The chain links TRBV30 to TRBJ1-5; D is uncertain. This CDR3 contains 13 residues. The V gene's germline CDR1 is GTSNPN and CDR2 SVGIG (reference sequence). V lost 0 bases, J lost 5 bases, and 8 bases lay in between. CDR3 protein: CAWSVSQDQPQHF. For the CDR3, the DNA is TGTGCCTGGAGTGTAAGCCAGGATCAGCCCCAGCATTTT.

The sample holds a few counts of this clonotype. The chain links TRBV15 to TRBJ2-7; a weak D match, TRBD1 (6 bases). The CDR3 is 17 amino acids. Trimming took 1 base from V and 0 from J, leaving 16 bases between them. Germline CDR1 is LNHNV and CDR2 is YYDKDF (reference sequence). CDR3 protein: CATSRGRTVESSYEQYF. The CDR3 bases are TGTGCCACCAGCAGAGGGAGGACAGTTGAAAGCTCCTACGAGCAGTACTTC.

The chain recombines TRBV3-1 with TRBJ2-1; possibly TRBD2 for D (6 bases). Trimming shortened V by 0 bases and J by 8 bases, and 17 bases separated the two germline ends. The CDR3 totals 16 residues. CDR1 and CDR2 from the germline V gene are LGHDT and YNNKEL (reference sequence). The CDR3 loop reads CASSQDGYGDLDEQFF. The DNA of the CDR3 is TGTGCCAGCAGCCAAGATGGCTATGGGGACTTGGATGAGCAGTTCTTC.

The rearrangement links TRBV20-1 to TRBJ2-7; 12 positions agree with TRBD2. CDR1 and CDR2 from the germline V gene are DFQATT and SNEGSKA (reference sequence). V lost 4 bases and J lost 0; bases outside the gene matches: 13. The length of the CDR3 is 18 residues. CDR3 nucleotides: TGCAGTGCTACTTCTAGCGGGGGGGCCCTCCCAAGCTCCTACGAGCAGTACTTC. Translating it yields CSATSSGGALPSSYEQYF.

The table lists this clonotype with a few counts. The rearrangement uses TRBV28 and TRBJ2-1; D not resolved. The CDR3 is 15 residues long. Germline CDR1 and CDR2: MDHEN and SYDVKM. The V and J ends lost 1 base and 0 bases respectively, with 7 bases between them. In DNA form, the CDR3 reads TGTGCCAGCAGTTTATTTTCAAGCTCCTACAATGAGCAGTTCTTC. Its translation is CASSLFSSSYNEQFF.

The V gene is TRBV14, the J gene TRBJ2-1; 8 bases line up with TRBD2. Unmatched junction bases numbered 4, after V lost 4 bases and J lost 5 bases. This CDR3 has 14 amino acids. Per the germline V gene, CDR1 is SGHDN and CDR2 is FVKESK. CDR3 region: CASSPRTSNNEQFF. The DNA for the CDR3 is TGTGCCAGCAGCCCTCGGACTAGCAACAATGAGCAGTTCTTC.

CDR3 in amino acids: CASSGGSGSRSNTQYF. As DNA, the CDR3 is TGTGCCAGCAGTGGGGGGAGCGGGAGTAGGTCAAATACGCAGTATTTT. This chain joins TRBV5-6 and TRBJ2-3; 8 bases are a match to TRBD2. V was pared by 5 bases and J by 7 bases, with 15 bases of the junction left unmatched. Germline CDR1 SGHDT, CDR2 YYEEEE. The CDR3 has 16 amino acids.

The chain links TRBV20-1 to TRBJ2-7; 7 nucleotides match TRBD1. This CDR3 region has 13 residues. V gave up 4 bases and J gave up 0 bases; unmatched junction bases: 3. Germline CDR1 and CDR2: DFQATT and SNEGSKA (reference sequence). The CDR3 loop is CSATGTDSYEQYF. The CDR3 DNA sequence: TGCAGTGCTACCGGGACAGACTCCTACGAGCAGTACTTC.

The rearrangement links TRBV20-1 to TRBJ2-3; 7 bases agree with TRBD2. CDR3 size: 13 residues. J lost 2 bases, V lost 2 bases, and 1 base had no gene match. Germline CDR1 and CDR2: DFQATT and SNEGSKA (reference sequence). CDR3 bases: TGCAGTGCTAGACTAGCGGCCACAGATACGCAGTATTTT. It codes for CSARLAATDTQYF.

This rearrangement joins TRBV9 to TRBJ2-7, with D perhaps matching TRBD2 (5 bases). Germline CDR1 SGDLS, CDR2 YYNGEE. The CDR3 consists of 13 residues. V was pared by 4 bases and J by 6 bases, with 14 bases between. The CDR3 DNA is TGTGCCAGCAGCCCCTCGGGGTTTCTCGAGCAGTACTTC. Protein product: CASSPSGFLEQYF.

The chain is built from TRBV11-2 and TRBJ2-7; 9 bases match TRBD2. The length of the CDR3 is 15 residues. Trimming at V came to 3 bases and at J to 2 bases, leaving 5 bases not matched to a gene. Germline V gene data show CDR1 as SGHAT and CDR2 as FQNNGV. The CDR3 loop reads CASSFTSGLTYEQYF. The CDR3 region has the DNA TGTGCCAGCAGCTTTACTAGCGGGCTCACCTACGAGCAGTACTTC.

The V call is TRBV10-3, the J call TRBJ2-1; 7 nucleotides line up with TRBD1. Looked up from germline, CDR1 is ENHRY and CDR2 is SYGVKD. This CDR3 has 11 residues. After removal of 11 bases from V and 8 bases from J, the junction contained 6 bases not matched to a gene. CDR3: CAAQGFDEQFF. In DNA form, the CDR3 reads TGTGCCGCACAGGGGTTCGATGAGCAGTTCTTC.

This clonotype was seen a few times. V and J are TRBV18 and TRBJ2-7, with D hard to call. CDR3 size: 12 residues. V was shortened by 3 bases and J by 5 bases, with 8 bases between the two germline ends. Germline-derived CDR1 and CDR2 are KGHSH and LQKENI. The CDR3: CASSPARHEQYF. The DNA of the CDR3 is TGTGCCAGCTCACCCGCTAGGCACGAGCAGTACTTC.

This clonotype occurred a few times. V and J are TRBV20-1 and TRBJ2-4, with 15 bases aligning to TRBD2. Per germline, CDR1 DFQATT and CDR2 SNEGSKA (reference sequence). The CDR3 has 18 residues. Trimming at V came to 0 bases and at J to 8 bases, leaving 11 bases not matched to a gene. The CDR3 here is CSARDSGLAGGAWDIQYF. In DNA, the CDR3 is TGCAGTGCTAGAGACTCAGGACTAGCGGGAGGGGCCTGGGACATTCAGTACTTC.

This rearrangement joins TRBV4-3 to TRBJ2-4; tentatively, D is TRBD1 (5 bases). Trimming took off 0 bases at V and 7 bases at J, with 13 bases between the two ends. The CDR3 is 15 amino acids. Germline loops: CDR1 LGHNA, CDR2 YSLEER. The CDR3 DNA follows: TGCGCCAGCAGCCAAGATTACAAGGGGTGGAACATTCAGTACTTC. Amino acids: CASSQDYKGWNIQYF.

The chain carries TRBV20-1 and TRBJ1-1, with D tentatively TRBD1 (5 bases). From germline, CDR1 is DFQATT and CDR2 SNEGSKA (reference sequence). Trimming took off 5 bases at V and 8 bases at J, with 15 bases between the two ends. The CDR3 is 12 amino acids. For the CDR3, the DNA is TGCAGTGCTGGCGATCGGGGGGACGAAGCTTTCTTT. Its protein is CSAGDRGDEAFF.